The TCR beta chain described here comes from a study of T cells after yellow fever vaccination. Universal primer sites and UMIs were introduced during 5'RACE template-switching synthesis of TCR cDNA. One entry per CDR3 protein results from TCRdb running MiXCR on the 5' RACE reads. The sample has about 32,000 distinct CDR3 sequences, over 9.5% seen once. Germline V lookup: CDR1 SGHAT, CDR2 FQDESV (reference sequence). CDR3 size: 13 residues. V was pared by 0 bases and J by 5 bases, with 7 bases between. Ten or more counts support this clonotype. This receptor was identified in a man aged 18 to 35 who received the YFV17D yellow fever vaccine. The sequenced sample was PBMCs, either bulk or a sorted T-cell subset (CD4+, CD8+, memory, or dextramer-sorted; not recorded which), obtained about 2 weeks after the first yellow fever vaccination. The genes are TRBV11-1 and TRBJ1-1; D remains ambiguous. CDR3 DNA: TGTGCCAGCAGCTTAGCAGGGTATACTGAAGCTTTCTTT. Its translation is CASSLAGYTEAFF.